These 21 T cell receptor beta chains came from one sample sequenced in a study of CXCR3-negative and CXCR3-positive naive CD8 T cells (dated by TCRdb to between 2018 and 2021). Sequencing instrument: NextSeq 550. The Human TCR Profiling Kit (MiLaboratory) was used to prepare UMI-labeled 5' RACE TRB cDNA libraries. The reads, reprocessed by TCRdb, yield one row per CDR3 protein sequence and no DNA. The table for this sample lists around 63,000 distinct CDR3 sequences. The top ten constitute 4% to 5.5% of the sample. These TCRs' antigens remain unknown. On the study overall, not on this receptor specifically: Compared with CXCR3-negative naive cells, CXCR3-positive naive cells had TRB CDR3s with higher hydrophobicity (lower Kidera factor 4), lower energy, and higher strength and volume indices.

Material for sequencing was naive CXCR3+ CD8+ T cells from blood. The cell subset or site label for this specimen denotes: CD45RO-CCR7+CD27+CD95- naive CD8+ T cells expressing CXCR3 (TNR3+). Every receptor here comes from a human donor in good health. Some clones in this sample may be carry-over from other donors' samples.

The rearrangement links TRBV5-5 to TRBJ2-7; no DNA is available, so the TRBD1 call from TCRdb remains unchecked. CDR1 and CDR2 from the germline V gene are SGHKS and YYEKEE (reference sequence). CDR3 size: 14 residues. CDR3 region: CASSSRDRVYEQYF.

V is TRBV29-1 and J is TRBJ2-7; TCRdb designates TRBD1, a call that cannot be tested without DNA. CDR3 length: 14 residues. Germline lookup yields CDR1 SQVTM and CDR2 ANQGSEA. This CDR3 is CSVTLGDRGLEQYF.

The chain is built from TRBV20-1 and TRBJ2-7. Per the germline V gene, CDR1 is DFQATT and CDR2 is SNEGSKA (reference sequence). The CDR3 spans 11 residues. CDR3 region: CSARDSYEQYF.

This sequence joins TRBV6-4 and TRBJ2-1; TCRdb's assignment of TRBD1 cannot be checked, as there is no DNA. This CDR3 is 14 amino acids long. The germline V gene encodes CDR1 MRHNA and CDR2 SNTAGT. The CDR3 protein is CASSDGTGGDEQFF.

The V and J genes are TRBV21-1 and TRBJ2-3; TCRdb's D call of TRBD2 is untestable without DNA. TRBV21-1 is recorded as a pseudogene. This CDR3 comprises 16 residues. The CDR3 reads CASSKGRVSRTDTQYF.

CDR3 residues: CASSQPGEGREQYF. The chain couples TRBV3-1 to TRBJ2-7; the TRBD2 assignment by TCRdb is unverifiable without DNA. The CDR3 loop spans 14 amino acids. Germline CDR1 is LGHDT and CDR2 is YNNKEL (reference sequence).

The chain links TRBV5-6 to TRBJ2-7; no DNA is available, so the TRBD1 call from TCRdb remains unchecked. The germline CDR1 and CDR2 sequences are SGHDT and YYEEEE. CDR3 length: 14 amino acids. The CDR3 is CASSFRGLFYEQYF.

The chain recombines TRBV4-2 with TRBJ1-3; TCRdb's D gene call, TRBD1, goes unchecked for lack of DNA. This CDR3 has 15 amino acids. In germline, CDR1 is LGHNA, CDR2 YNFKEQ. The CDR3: CASSQAPDSGNTIYF.

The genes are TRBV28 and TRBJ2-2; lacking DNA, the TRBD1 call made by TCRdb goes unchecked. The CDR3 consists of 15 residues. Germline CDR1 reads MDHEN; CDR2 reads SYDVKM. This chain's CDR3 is CASSFRGLNTGELFF.

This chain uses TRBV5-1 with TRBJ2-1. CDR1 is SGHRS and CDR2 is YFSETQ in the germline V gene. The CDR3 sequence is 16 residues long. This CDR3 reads CASSFLGRMEWDEQFF. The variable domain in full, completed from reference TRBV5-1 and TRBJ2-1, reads KAGVTQTPRYLIKTRGQQVTLSCSPISGHRSVSWYQQTPGQGLQFLFEYFSETQRNKGNFPGRFSGRQFSNSRSEMNVSTLELGDSALYLCASSFLGRMEWDEQFFGPGTRLTVL.

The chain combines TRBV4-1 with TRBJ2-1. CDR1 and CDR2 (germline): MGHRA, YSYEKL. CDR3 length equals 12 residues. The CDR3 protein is CASSQGVHEQFF.

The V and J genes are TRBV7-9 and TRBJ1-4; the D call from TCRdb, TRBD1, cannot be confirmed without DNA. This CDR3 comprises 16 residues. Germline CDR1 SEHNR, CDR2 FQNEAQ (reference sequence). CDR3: CASSPPWGATNEKLFF.

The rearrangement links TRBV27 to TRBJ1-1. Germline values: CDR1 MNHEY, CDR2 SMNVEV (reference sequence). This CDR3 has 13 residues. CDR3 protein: CASGSLLSGEAFF.

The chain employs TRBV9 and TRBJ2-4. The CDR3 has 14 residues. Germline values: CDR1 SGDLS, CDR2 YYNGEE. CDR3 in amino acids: CASSVEGAKNIQYF.

The CDR3 loop is CASSPLGRGTGISYNEQFF. The V and J genes are TRBV6-6 and TRBJ2-1; the D call from TCRdb, TRBD1, cannot be confirmed without DNA. This CDR3 contains 19 residues. CDR1 is MNHNY, CDR2 SVGAGI, per germline (reference sequence).

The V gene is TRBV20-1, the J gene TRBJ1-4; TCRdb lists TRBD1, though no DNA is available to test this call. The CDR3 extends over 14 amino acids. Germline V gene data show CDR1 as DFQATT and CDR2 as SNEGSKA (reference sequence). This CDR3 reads CSAPPRDIEEKLFF.

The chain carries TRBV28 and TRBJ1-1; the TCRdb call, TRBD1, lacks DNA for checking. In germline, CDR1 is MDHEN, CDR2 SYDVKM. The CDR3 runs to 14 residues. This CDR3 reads CASSSTGMNTEAFF.

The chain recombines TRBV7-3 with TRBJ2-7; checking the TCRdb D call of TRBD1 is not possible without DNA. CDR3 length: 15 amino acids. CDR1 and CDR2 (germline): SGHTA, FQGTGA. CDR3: CARWDRRRSGYEQYF.

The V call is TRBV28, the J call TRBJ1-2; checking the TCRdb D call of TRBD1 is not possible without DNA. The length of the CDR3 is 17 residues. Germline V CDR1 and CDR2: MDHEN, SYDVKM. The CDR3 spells CASSLREAMGPPYGYTF.

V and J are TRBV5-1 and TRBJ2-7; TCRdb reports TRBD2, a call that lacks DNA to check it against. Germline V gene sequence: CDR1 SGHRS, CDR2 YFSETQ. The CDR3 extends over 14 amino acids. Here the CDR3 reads CASSSGDNPYKQYF.

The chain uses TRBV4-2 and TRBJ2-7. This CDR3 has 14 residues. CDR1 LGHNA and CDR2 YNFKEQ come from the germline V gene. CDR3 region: CASSQENFSYEQYF.